The sequence of this TCR beta chain was determined in a study of regulatory T cells in long-lasting Graves disease. At the level of the study: Prior antithyroid drug treatment in newly diagnosed Graves' patients lasted under 3 months.

The study's findings and limits: Less diverse TCR repertoires were seen in persistent Graves' patients than in newly diagnosed ones.

The authors built TCR beta libraries using iRepertoire HTBI primers and Arm-PCR of CDR3 regions. TCRdb fed the multiplex PCR reads into MiXCR, producing one record per CDR3 protein. The sample yields roughly 530,000 distinct CDR3 sequences, approximately 16% seen once. Indicated time point: newly diagnosed GD, antithyroid drugs for less than 3 months. Making the TCR library involved RNA that had been extracted from PBMCs. This clonotype was recorded many times. What it recognizes is unknown. These same data were also listed under a study on T cells in Graves' hyperthyroidism and ophthalmopathy. That work contributes: When ophthalmopathy did not progress within 18 months, Graves' hyperthyroidism was considered stable.

The origin of this receptor is a middle-aged woman with Graves disease. The material was peripheral blood mononuclear cells (PBMCs), obtained at new diagnosis, from a patient treated with antithyroid drugs.

Written as DNA, the CDR3 is TGTGCCAGCAGCTTAGGTGCAGGGGGCCAAGAGACCCAGTACTTC. Its translation is CASSLGAGGQETQYF. V is TRBV11-2 and J is TRBJ2-5; 7 nucleotides match TRBD1. Germline V lookup: CDR1 SGHAT, CDR2 FQNNGV. With V trimmed by 1 base and J by 1 base, 3 bases remained unmatched. CDR3 length equals 15 residues.